These 24 T cell receptor beta chains share one sample of origin, sequenced in a study of shared clonotypes between healthy human individuals. Using immunoSEQ multiplex PCR, the repertoire was profiled, and TCRdb retains in-frame clones only, with some absent. The table has about 2 million clones, over 85% seen once. Selected positively for CCR7 and CD45RO-negative, naive CD8 cells excluded terminally differentiated effector memory CD45RA+ cells. The material sequenced was naive CD8+ T cells sorted from blood. Source of these receptors: a man between 18 and 35 years old in good health.

This rearrangement joins TRBV9 to TRBJ1-1; no definite D call. CDR1 is SGDLS and CDR2 is YYNGEE in the germline V gene. The CDR3 length is 13 residues. Trimming took off 2 bases at V and 4 bases at J, with 9 bases between the two ends. The DNA of the CDR3 is TGTGCCAGCAGCGTGTATGGTGGCACTGAAGCTTTCTTT. This sequence encodes CASSVYGGTEAFF.

The gene calls are TRBV21-1 and TRBJ2-1; the table calls TRBD2, which could not be checked here. TRBV21-1 is an annotated pseudogene. This CDR3 has 13 residues. The CDR3 sequence: CASTPEDYNEQFF. The CDR3 DNA reads as TGTGCCAGCACCCCTGAGGACTACAATGAGCAGTTCTTC.

The genes are TRBV9 and TRBJ2-7; D gene ambiguous. The CDR3 length is 15 residues. Deletions cut 3 bases from V and 3 bases from J, with 16 bases between. The germline CDR1 and CDR2 sequences are SGDLS and YYNGEE. The CDR3 DNA is TGTGCCAGCAGCGCCGAGCCAGGTGGGCTCTACGAGCAGTACTTC. Its translation: CASSAEPGGLYEQYF.

This clone was seen only once. The rearrangement links TRBV29-1 to TRBJ1-4; the D gene is possibly TRBD1 (6 bases). CDR1 and CDR2 from the germline V gene are SQVTM and ANQGSEA. The CDR3 length is 12 residues. CDR3 sequence (DNA): TGCGGGGGGGGCAGCTTTAATGAAAAACTGTTTTTT. Amino acid sequence: CGGGSFNEKLFF.

The rearrangement links TRBV4-3 to TRBJ2-1; 14 bases are shared with TRBD2. The trim removed 3 bases at V and 5 bases at J, leaving 6 bases unmatched. Germline V gene sequence: CDR1 LGHNA, CDR2 YSLEER. CDR3 length equals 17 residues. The CDR3 loop is CASSQGLAGDSDNEQFF. DNA for the CDR3: TGCGCCAGCAGCCAGGGACTAGCGGGAGACTCTGACAATGAGCAGTTCTTC.

The chain combines TRBV5-5 with TRBJ1-6; TRBD1 matches at 7 bases. Germline trimming cut 3 bases from V and 0 bases from J; bases unmatched to any gene: 9. Germline CDR1 reads SGHKS; CDR2 reads YYEKEE (reference sequence). The CDR3 has 18 residues. The CDR3 nucleotides are TGTGCCAGCAGCTCCGCCGGACAGGCAAGCTCCTATAATTCACCCCTCCACTTT. Its protein product is CASSSAGQASSYNSPLHF.

The chain is built from TRBV16 and TRBJ2-7; 10 bases are shared with TRBD1. Germline CDR1 reads KGHSY; CDR2 reads FQNENV. The CDR3 is 16 residues long. V shed 2 bases, J shed 1 base, and the junction held 5 bases outside the gene matches. The CDR3 region is CASSQLKDRGSYEQYF. Written as DNA, the CDR3 is TGTGCCAGCAGCCAACTCAAGGACAGGGGGTCCTACGAGCAGTACTTC. The full variable domain, completed using reference TRBV16 and TRBJ2-7, is GEEVAQTPKHLVRGEGQKAKLYCAPIKGHSYVFWYQQVLKNEFKFLISFQNENVFDETGMPKERFSAKCLPNSPCSLEIQATKLEDSAVYFCASSQLKDRGSYEQYFGPGTRLTVT.

This chain connects TRBV5-8 to TRBJ2-1, with a possible D match to TRBD2 (6 bases). The CDR3 is made up of 14 amino acids. CDR1 and CDR2 (germline): SGHTS, YDEGEE. Trimming took off 5 bases at V and 6 bases at J, with 15 bases between the two ends. The DNA of the CDR3 is TGTGCCAGCAGTAGCGAGGAGGGGAGCAATGAGCAGTTCTTC. Residues: CASSSEEGSNEQFF.

This chain links TRBV11-2 with TRBJ2-5, with TRBD1 identical over 8 bases. The CDR3 length is 15 residues. CDR1 and CDR2 (germline): SGHAT, FQNNGV. J gave up 4 bases and V 5 bases, and 9 bases lay outside the gene matches. The CDR3 coding sequence is TGTGCCAGCAGCCCTAGGCGCGGGACAGGAGAGACCCAGTACTTC. The encoded protein is CASSPRRGTGETQYF.

The rearrangement links TRBV13 to TRBJ2-1; D ambiguous. The CDR3 runs 13 residues. Trimming removed 0 bases from V and 8 bases from J, with 8 bases in between. Germline V gene sequence: CDR1 PRHDT, CDR2 FYEKMQ (reference sequence). The DNA for the CDR3 is TGTGCCAGCAGCTTAGGTCGTTCCGATGAGCAGTTCTTC. Translation gives CASSLGRSDEQFF.

As regards this clone: Additional DNA sequences in this sample encode the identical CDR3. V gene TRBV7-9 combines with J gene TRBJ2-5, with 10 bases aligning to TRBD1. This CDR3 region has 14 residues. Germline CDR1 reads SEHNR; CDR2 reads FQNEAQ (reference sequence). The V gene end was trimmed by 5 bases and the J gene end by 2 bases; junction bases not matched to a gene: 2. This chain's CDR3 is CASSPGQGQETQYF. CDR3 sequence (DNA): TGTGCCAGCAGCCCGGGACAGGGGCAAGAGACCCAGTACTTC.

The chain has TRBV5-6 and TRBJ2-7; 10 bases align to TRBD1. The CDR3 is 15 residues long. The V gene's germline CDR1 is SGHDT and CDR2 YYEEEE. V shed 0 bases and J 7 bases; nucleotides not matched to a gene: 7. CDR3 protein: CASSLGQGALVEQYF. As DNA, the CDR3 is TGTGCCAGCAGCTTGGGACAGGGGGCCCTCGTGGAGCAGTACTTC.

This chain joins TRBV7-9 and TRBJ1-1; D may be TRBD1 (5 bases). The CDR3 extends over 13 amino acids. The germline CDR1 and CDR2 sequences are SEHNR and FQNEAQ (reference sequence). Trimming left V 6 bases short and J 1 base short, with 9 bases between. CDR3 protein: CASSITGNTEAFF. The CDR3 nucleotides read TGTGCCAGCAGTATTACAGGGAACACTGAAGCTTTCTTT.

J is TRBJ2-3 and V is TRBV7-8, with 11 bases aligning to TRBD2. This CDR3 is built from 16 residues. With V trimmed by 5 bases and J by 5 bases, 9 bases remained unmatched. The V gene's germline CDR1 is SGHVS and CDR2 FQNEAQ. The CDR3 sequence is CASSETLAGVVDTQYF. The CDR3 bases are TGTGCCAGCAGCGAAACACTAGCGGGAGTGGTAGATACGCAGTATTTT.

V is TRBV7-2 and J is TRBJ2-6; 8 positions agree with TRBD1. CDR1 and CDR2 (germline): SGHTA, FQGNSA. This CDR3 is 17 amino acids long. V dropped 5 bases and J dropped 2; count of bases not matched to a gene: 8. The CDR3 reads CASSLGQGGAGANVLTF. The CDR3 DNA follows: TGTGCCAGCAGCCTTGGACAGGGAGGAGCTGGGGCCAACGTCCTGACTTTC.

The rearrangement joins TRBV30 to TRBJ1-2; 7 nucleotides line up with TRBD1. Germline V gene lookup returns CDR1 GTSNPN and CDR2 SVGIG (reference sequence). The CDR3 runs to 12 residues. V trimming: 4 bases; J trimming: 6 bases; junction bases outside the gene matches: 5. The CDR3 DNA is TGTGCCTGGACCGACAGGGCCGATGGCTACACCTTC. Its protein is CAWTDRADGYTF.

The V and J genes are TRBV4-1 and TRBJ2-1; 8 bases map to TRBD2. V dropped 3 bases and J dropped 5; count of bases not matched to a gene: 12. CDR1 MGHRA and CDR2 YSYEKL come from the germline V gene. The CDR3 is made up of 17 amino acids. The CDR3 protein is CASSQVLAASPDNEQFF. The CDR3 DNA sequence: TGCGCCAGCAGCCAGGTACTAGCGGCCTCTCCCGACAATGAGCAGTTCTTC.

The V and J genes are TRBV28 and TRBJ2-1, with D tentatively TRBD2 (5 bases). Trimming took 5 bases from V and 7 from J, leaving 21 bases between them. The length of the CDR3 is 16 residues. Germline CDR1 is MDHEN and CDR2 is SYDVKM. The CDR3 sequence is CASSPLKGAVGNEQFF. The CDR3 region has the DNA TGTGCCAGCAGTCCTCTCAAGGGAGCTGTTGGGAATGAGCAGTTCTTC.

This sequence joins TRBV5-1 and TRBJ2-1; no clear D. V lost 1 base, J lost 8 bases, and 13 bases lay in between. Germline V gene data show CDR1 as SGHRS and CDR2 as YFSETQ. This CDR3 is built from 14 residues. The CDR3: CASSLSSLRHEQFF. CDR3 sequence (DNA): TGCGCCAGCAGCTTGTCTTCCCTCCGCCATGAGCAGTTCTTC.

The V gene is TRBV25-1, the J gene TRBJ2-3, with D unresolved. The CDR3 contains 14 residues. Germline V gene lookup returns CDR1 MGHDK and CDR2 SYGVNS. Trimming shortened V by 3 bases and J by 1 base, and 8 bases separated the two germline ends. In nucleotides, the CDR3 is TGTGCCAGCAGTGAGGGGTATCGCACAGATACGCAGTATTTT. Translated, it gives CASSEGYRTDTQYF.

This sequence joins TRBV19 and TRBJ2-7; 7 bases are a match to TRBD2. V was clipped by 5 bases and J by 4 bases; unmatched bases: 11. The CDR3 runs to 15 residues. The V gene's germline CDR1 is LNHDA and CDR2 SQIVND (reference sequence). The DNA for the CDR3 is TGTGCCAGTAGTCCTTCAGCGGGAACGCGGTACGAGCAGTACTTC. It specifies CASSPSAGTRYEQYF. The full variable domain, with the rest looked up from reference TRBV19 and TRBJ2-7, is DGGITQSPKYLFRKEGQNVTLSCEQNLNHDAMYWYRQDPGQGLRLIYYSQIVNDFQKGDIAEGYSVSREKKESFPLTVTSAQKNPTAFYLCASSPSAGTRYEQYFGPGTRLTVT.

The V and J genes are TRBV2 and TRBJ2-7; 10 bases align to TRBD1. The CDR3 loop spans 14 amino acids. CDR1 and CDR2 (germline): SNHLY, FYNNEI. After removal of 10 bases from V and 1 base from J, the junction contained 7 bases not matched to a gene. In nucleotides, the CDR3 is TGTGCCACCTCGGGACAGGGGAATTCCTACGAGCAGTACTTC. The encoded protein is CATSGQGNSYEQYF.

This chain links TRBV10-1 with TRBJ2-2; tentatively, D is TRBD1 (5 bases). The CDR3 totals 16 residues. V was pared by 1 base and J by 6 bases, with 15 bases between. CDR1 and CDR2 from the germline V gene are WNHNN and SYGVQD (reference sequence). CDR3 region: CASSEWSQGSAGELFF. CDR3 bases: TGCGCCAGCAGTGAGTGGTCCCAGGGATCGGCCGGGGAGCTGTTTTTT.

The V and J genes are TRBV14 and TRBJ2-7, with a tentative D call TRBD2 (5 bases). The length of the CDR3 is 14 residues. Germline assignment: CDR1 SGHDN and CDR2 FVKESK. Trimming stripped 2 bases from V and 2 bases from J, with 10 bases between. The CDR3 reads CASSQLRTPYEQYF. In nucleotides, the CDR3 is TGTGCCAGCAGCCAACTCCGGACTCCCTACGAGCAGTACTTC.